The clone carrying this TCR beta chain was picked up a small number of times. Antigen: not known. The CDR3 is 12 amino acids. Germline assignment: CDR1 LNHDA and CDR2 SQIVND (reference sequence). J lost 5 bases, V lost 10 bases, and 3 bases had no gene match. Single viable CD3+CD4+CD8-CD45RO+ cells were sorted as the memory CD4+ T cells. After thawing, CD4+ T cells were positively selected. This specimen comes from a study of memory CD4+ T cells and cytomegalovirus serostatus. Points from the study as a whole: About two fifths of the roughly 150 known CMV-associated TCRbeta sequences appeared in CD4+ memory.

TCRdb's table, derived via immunoSEQ multiplex PCR, lists solely in-frame clones and lacks some. The sample yields about 56,000 clones, over 65% seen once. The specimen was memory CD4+ T cells from blood. The source of this sequence is an adult in good health and CMV-seropositive. The gene calls are TRBV19 and TRBJ1-5; 9 nucleotides align to TRBD1. The CDR3, as DNA: TGTGCCACCGGGACAGGGTATCAGCCCCAGCATTTT. It translates to CATGTGYQPQHF.